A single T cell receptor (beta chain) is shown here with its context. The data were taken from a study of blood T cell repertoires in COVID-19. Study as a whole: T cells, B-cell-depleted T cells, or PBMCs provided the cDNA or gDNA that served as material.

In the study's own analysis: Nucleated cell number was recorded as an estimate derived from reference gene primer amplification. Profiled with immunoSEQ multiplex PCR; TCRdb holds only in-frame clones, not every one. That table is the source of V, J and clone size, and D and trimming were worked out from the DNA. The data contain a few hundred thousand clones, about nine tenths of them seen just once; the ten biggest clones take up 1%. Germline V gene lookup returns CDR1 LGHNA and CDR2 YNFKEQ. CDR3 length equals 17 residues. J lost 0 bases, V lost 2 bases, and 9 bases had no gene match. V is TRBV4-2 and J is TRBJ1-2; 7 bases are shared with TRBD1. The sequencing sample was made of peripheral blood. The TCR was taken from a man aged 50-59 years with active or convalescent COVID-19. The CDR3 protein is CASSQSPGGFTNYGYTF. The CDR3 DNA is TGTGCCAGCAGCCAATCGCCAGGGGGATTTACTAACTATGGCTACACCTTC.